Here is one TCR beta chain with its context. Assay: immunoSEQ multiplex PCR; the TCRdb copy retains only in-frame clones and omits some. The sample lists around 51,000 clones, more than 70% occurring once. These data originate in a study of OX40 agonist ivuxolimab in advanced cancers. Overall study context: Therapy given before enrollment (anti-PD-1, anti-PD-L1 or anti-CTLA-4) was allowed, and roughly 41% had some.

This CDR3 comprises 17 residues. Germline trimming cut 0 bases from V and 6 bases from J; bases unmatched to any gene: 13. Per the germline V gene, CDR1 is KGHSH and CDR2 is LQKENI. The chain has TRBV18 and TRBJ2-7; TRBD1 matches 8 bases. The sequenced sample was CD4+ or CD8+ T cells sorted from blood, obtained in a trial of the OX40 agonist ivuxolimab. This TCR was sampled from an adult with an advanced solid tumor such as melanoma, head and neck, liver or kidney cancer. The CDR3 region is CASSPPSGQGAVGEQYF. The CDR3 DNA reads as TGTGCCAGCTCACCACCGTCAGGGCAGGGGGCAGTAGGCGAGCAGTACTTC.